Sequencing of this TCR beta chain was carried out in a study of blood T cell repertoires in COVID-19. About the study: Spain, Italy and the United States supplied samples that represented acute and convalescent COVID-19. PBMCs, B-cell-depleted T cells, or T cells provided the cDNA or gDNA that made up the material.

Seattle's cohort entered during active infection and was followed longitudinally. Germline V gene data show CDR1 as MGHRA and CDR2 as YSYEKL. Deletions cut 1 base from V and 8 bases from J, with 12 bases between. The CDR3 totals 14 residues. Per the original methods: Reference gene primer amplification yielded estimated nucleated cell counts. Sequenced by immunoSEQ multiplex PCR; TCRdb stores in-frame clones only, minus some. V and J calls and clone size come straight from that table; D and trimming were deduced from the DNA. The data show some 370,000 clones, with about 87% seen just once and 10% held by the top ten.

This clonotype was obtained from a woman aged 30 to 39 with COVID-19, enrolled during active disease. Sequenced input: peripheral blood. The J gene is TRBJ2-1, the V gene TRBV4-1; D uncertain. The DNA for the CDR3 is TGCGCCAGCAGCCAAGGTCCGGGTTTCGATGAGCAGTTCTTC. Translation gives CASSQGPGFDEQFF.